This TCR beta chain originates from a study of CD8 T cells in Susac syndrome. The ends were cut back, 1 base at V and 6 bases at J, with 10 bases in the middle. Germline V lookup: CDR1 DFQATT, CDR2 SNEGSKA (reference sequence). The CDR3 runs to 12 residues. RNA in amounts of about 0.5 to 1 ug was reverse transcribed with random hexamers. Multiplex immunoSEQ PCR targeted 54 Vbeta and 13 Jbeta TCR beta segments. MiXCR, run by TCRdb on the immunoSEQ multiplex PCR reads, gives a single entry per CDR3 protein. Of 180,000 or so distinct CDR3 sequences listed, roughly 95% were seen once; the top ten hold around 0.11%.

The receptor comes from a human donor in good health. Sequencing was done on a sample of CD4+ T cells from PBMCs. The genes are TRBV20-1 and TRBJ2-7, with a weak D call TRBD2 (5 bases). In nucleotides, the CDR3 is TGCAGTGCTAGAGCCGGGAAGGGCGAGCAGTACTTC. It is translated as CSARAGKGEQYF.